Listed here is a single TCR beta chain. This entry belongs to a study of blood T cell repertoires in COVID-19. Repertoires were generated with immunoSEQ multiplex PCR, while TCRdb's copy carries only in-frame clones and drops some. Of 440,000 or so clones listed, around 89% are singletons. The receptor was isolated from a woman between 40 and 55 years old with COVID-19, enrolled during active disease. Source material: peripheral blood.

The CDR3, as DNA: TGTGCCAGTAGTGTGACAGGGGCGAGGGAGCAGTACTTC. Amino acid sequence: CASSVTGAREQYF. The chain couples TRBV19 to TRBJ2-7, with 8 bases lining up with TRBD1. The CDR3 is 13 residues long. Unmatched junction bases numbered 7, after V lost 5 bases and J lost 7 bases. The V gene's germline CDR1 is LNHDA and CDR2 SQIVND (reference sequence).